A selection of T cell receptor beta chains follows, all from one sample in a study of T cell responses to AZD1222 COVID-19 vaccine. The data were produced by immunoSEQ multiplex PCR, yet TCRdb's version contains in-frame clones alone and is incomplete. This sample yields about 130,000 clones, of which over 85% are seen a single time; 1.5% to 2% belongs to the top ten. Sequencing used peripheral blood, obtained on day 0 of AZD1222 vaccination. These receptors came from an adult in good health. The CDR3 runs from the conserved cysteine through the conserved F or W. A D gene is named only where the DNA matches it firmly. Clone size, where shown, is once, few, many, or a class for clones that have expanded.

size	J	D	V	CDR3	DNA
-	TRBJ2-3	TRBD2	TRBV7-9	CASSSTSGSLADTQYF	TGTGCCAGCAGCTCGACTAGCGGGAGTTTAGCAGATACGCAGTATTTT
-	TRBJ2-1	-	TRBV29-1	CSVASVRAASEQFF	TGCAGCGTTGCTTCGGTCAGGGCGGCATCTGAGCAGTTCTTC
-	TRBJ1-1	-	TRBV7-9	CASSLGQTLNTEAFF	TGTGCCAGCAGCTTAGGACAGACCTTGAACACTGAAGCTTTCTTT
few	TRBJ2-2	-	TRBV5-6	CASSLRRRNTGELFF	TGTGCCAGCAGTCTGAGGCGGAGGAACACCGGGGAGCTGTTTTTT
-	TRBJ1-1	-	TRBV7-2	CASSQTDGGATEAFF	TGTGCCAGCAGCCAAACGGACGGCGGGGCCACTGAAGCTTTCTTT
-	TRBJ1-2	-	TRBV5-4	CASSFTPGWYGYTF	TGTGCCAGCAGCTTCACTCCGGGCTGGTATGGCTACACCTTC
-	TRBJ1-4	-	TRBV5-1	CASSLGRATNEKLFF	TGCGCCAGCAGCTTGGGCAGGGCAACTAATGAAAAACTGTTTTTT
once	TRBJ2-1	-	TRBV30	CAWSLGPYNEQFF	TGTGCCTGGAGTCTGGGCCCCTACAATGAGCAGTTCTTC
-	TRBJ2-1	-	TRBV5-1	CASSGLRSYNEQFF	TGCGCCAGCAGTGGACTCCGCTCCTACAATGAGCAGTTCTTC
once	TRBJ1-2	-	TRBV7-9	CASSTPQVRGYTF	TGTGCCAGCAGCACCCCACAGGTGCGGGGCTACACCTTC
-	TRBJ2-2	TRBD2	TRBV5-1	CASSWGLAGVQYTGELFF	TGCGCCAGCAGCTGGGGGTTAGCGGGAGTTCAGTACACCGGGGAGCTGTTTTTT
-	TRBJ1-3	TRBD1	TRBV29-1	CSVEGGTAGNTIYF	TGCAGCGTTGAAGGGGGGACAGCTGGAAACACCATATATTTT
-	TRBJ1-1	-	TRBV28	CASSWHPAGRGMNTEAFF	TGTGCCAGCAGTTGGCACCCGGCGGGCAGGGGAATGAACACTGAAGCTTTCTTT
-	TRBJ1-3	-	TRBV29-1	CSVRTSGNTIYF	TGCAGCGTGAGGACCTCTGGAAACACCATATATTTT
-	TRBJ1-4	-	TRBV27	CASSRTRGTGSEKLFF	TGTGCCAGCAGTCGTACACGGGGGACGGGAAGTGAAAAACTGTTTTTT
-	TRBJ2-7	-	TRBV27	CASKNRITSYEQYF	TGTGCCAGCAAAAACAGAATTACTTCCTACGAGCAGTACTTC
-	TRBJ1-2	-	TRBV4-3	CASSPGRREYNYGYTF	TGCGCCAGCAGTCCAGGTCGTAGGGAATATAACTATGGCTACACCTTC
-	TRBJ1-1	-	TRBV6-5	CASSNGPLVAFF	TGTGCCAGCAGTAACGGACCCTTGGTAGCTTTCTTT
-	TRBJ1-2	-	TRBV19	CASSILGALGYGYTF	TGTGCCAGTAGTATTTTGGGGGCCTTGGGCTATGGCTACACCTTC
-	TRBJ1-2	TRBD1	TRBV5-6	CASSTRIGTVSGYGYTF	TGTGCCAGCAGCACAAGGATAGGGACAGTTAGTGGCTATGGCTACACCTTC
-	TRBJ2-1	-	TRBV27	CASSSGTILLDEQFF	TGTGCCAGCAGCAGTGGAACTATTTTATTAGATGAGCAGTTCTTC
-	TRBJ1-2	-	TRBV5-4	CASSLSQGQRGYTF	TGTGCCAGCAGCTTGAGTCAGGGTCAGCGTGGCTACACCTTC
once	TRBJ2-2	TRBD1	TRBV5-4	CASRRDRELTGELFF	TGTGCCAGCAGACGGGACAGGGAACTCACCGGGGAGCTGTTTTTT
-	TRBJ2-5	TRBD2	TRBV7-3	CASSSTLAGEETQYF	TGTGCCAGCAGCTCCACACTAGCGGGGGAGGAGACCCAGTACTTC
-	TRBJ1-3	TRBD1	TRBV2	CASSEIGTGGSSTGNTIYF	TGTGCCAGCAGTGAAATTGGGACAGGGGGCTCTTCTACTGGAAACACCATATATTTT
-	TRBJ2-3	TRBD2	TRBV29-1	CSVEDLRLAGTDTQYF	TGCAGCGTTGAAGATCTCCGGCTAGCGGGCACAGATACGCAGTATTTT
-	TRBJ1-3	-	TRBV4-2	CASSQRRGDTIYF	TGTGCCAGCAGCCAGCGACGAGGGGACACCATATATTTT
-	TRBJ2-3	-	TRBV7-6	CASSLAPLPTTDTQYF	TGTGCCAGCAGCTTAGCGCCCCTGCCGACAACAGATACGCAGTATTTT
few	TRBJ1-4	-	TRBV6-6	CASSLRQEEDEKLFF	TGTGCCAGCAGCCTCCGACAAGAAGAGGATGAAAAACTGTTTTTT
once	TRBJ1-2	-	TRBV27	CASSIESRSYGYTF	TGTGCCAGCTCCATTGAGTCCAGAAGCTATGGCTACACCTTC
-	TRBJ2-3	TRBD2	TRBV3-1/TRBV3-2	CASSLKRAAGVGDTQYF	TGTGCCAGCAGCCTCAAAAGGGCGGCGGGGGTCGGGGATACGCAGTATTTT
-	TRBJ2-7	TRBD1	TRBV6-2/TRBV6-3	CASSGYRGDYEQYF	TGTGCCAGCAGTGGTTACAGGGGGGACTACGAGCAGTACTTC
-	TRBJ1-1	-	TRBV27	CASRRLNTEAFF	TGTGCCAGCAGGCGGTTGAACACTGAAGCTTTCTTT
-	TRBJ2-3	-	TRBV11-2	CASSFSNRGHGAYTDTQYF	TGTGCCAGCAGCTTTAGCAATCGGGGACACGGGGCCTACACAGATACGCAGTATTTT
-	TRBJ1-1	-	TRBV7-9	CASSLGRNTEAFF	TGTGCCAGCAGCTTAGGGAGGAACACTGAAGCTTTCTTT
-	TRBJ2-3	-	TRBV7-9	CASTRDTQYF	TGTGCCAGCACCAGGGATACGCAGTATTTT
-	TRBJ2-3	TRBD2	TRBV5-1	CASSPSTLAGGTDTQYF	TGCGCCAGCAGCCCGAGCACACTAGCGGGGGGCACAGATACGCAGTATTTT
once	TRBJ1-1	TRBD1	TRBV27	CASSLNPGTAIF	TGTGCCAGCAGTCTCAATCCCGGGACAGCGATTTTT
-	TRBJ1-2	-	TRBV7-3	CASSSGTGSYGYTF	TGTGCCAGCAGCTCGGGTACAGGGTCCTATGGCTACACCTTC
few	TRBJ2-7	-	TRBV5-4	CASSWGTQPYEQYF	TGTGCCAGCAGCTGGGGGACACAGCCCTACGAGCAGTACTTC
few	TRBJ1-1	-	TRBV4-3	CASSQDPLTQAFF	TGCGCCAGCAGCCAAGATCCCCTAACGCAGGCTTTCTTT